These T cell receptor beta chains were read from a single sample in a study of CD8 T cells in Susac syndrome. TCRdb itself ran the immunoSEQ multiplex PCR reads through MiXCR, one entry per CDR3 protein. The sample has 130,000 to 150,000 distinct CDR3 sequences, approximately 95% seen once. The sequencing input was CD8+ T cells from PBMCs. These receptors were obtained from a human donor in good health. Each CDR3 is given with its conserved first and last residue. A D gene is named only where the DNA matches it firmly. Where a row states a size, it is once, few, many or the class of an expanded clone; other rows omit it.

cdr3_nt	cdr3_aa	j_call	cdr3_length	v_call	clone_size	d_call
TGCAGCGTTGAAGATCCCCAGGGCGAGCAGTACTTC	CSVEDPQGEQYF	TRBJ2-7	12	TRBV29-1	-	-
TGTGCCAGCAGCACCAGGGACTGGCTAGACCACACCGGGGAGCTGTTTTTT	CASSTRDWLDHTGELFF	TRBJ2-2	17	TRBV9	-	-
TGTGCCAGCAGTTTCATAGCGGGAGGTGCGGGAGATACGCAGTATTTT	CASSFIAGGAGDTQYF	TRBJ2-3	16	TRBV27	-	TRBD2
TGTGCCTGGAGCAATCCCCCGGGACAGGGTTCCCATGAGCAGTTCTTC	CAWSNPPGQGSHEQFF	TRBJ2-1	16	TRBV30	-	TRBD1
TGTGCCAGCAGGCAAGGAGCGGAGACCCAGTACTTC	CASRQGAETQYF	TRBJ2-5	12	TRBV27	few	-
TGTGCCAGCAGTTTAATGCTAGCGGCCTACGAGCAGTACTTC	CASSLMLAAYEQYF	TRBJ2-7	14	TRBV27	-	TRBD2
TGTGCCAGCAGTCCCGGACTAGCGGAATACAATGAGCAGTTCTTC	CASSPGLAEYNEQFF	TRBJ2-1	15	TRBV28	few	TRBD2
TGTGCCACCAGTGATTGGAGCGGGGGATCCTACAATGAGCAGTTCTTC	CATSDWSGGSYNEQFF	TRBJ2-1	16	TRBV24-1	-	TRBD2
TGCAGTGCTCCACAGGGTGAGGATACGCAGTATTTT	CSAPQGEDTQYF	TRBJ2-3	12	TRBV20-1	-	-
TGTGCCAGCAGCCAAGTCGCGGGAGGGGATTATTTC	CASSQVAGGDYF	TRBJ2-5	12	TRBV14	-	TRBD2
TGCAGCGTTGAAGAGTGGGACAGGGTCGGCGATGAGCAGTTCTTC	CSVEEWDRVGDEQFF	TRBJ2-1	15	TRBV29-1	-	TRBD1
TGCAGCGTTGATTCAGGGATCACAGATACGCAGTATTTT	CSVDSGITDTQYF	TRBJ2-3	13	TRBV29-1	-	-
TGTGCCAGCAGCCAAGATCTGGGGACGTTGCAGGGCTACACCTTC	CASSQDLGTLQGYTF	TRBJ1-2	15	TRBV4-2	-	-
TGCAGCGCTAAAGACGGACCGAATTACGAGCAGTACTTC	CSAKDGPNYEQYF	TRBJ2-7	13	TRBV29-1	-	-
TGTGCCAGCAGCTTCTTCTCCGGGGAGCTGTTTTTT	CASSFFSGELFF	TRBJ2-2	12	TRBV7-9	-	-
TGTGCCAGCAGCCAAGGCCCTCTTCAGTGGGCTAGCGCCGTCAATGAGCAGTTCTTC	CASSQGPLQWASAVNEQFF	TRBJ2-1	19	TRBV14	-	-